These T cell receptor beta chains were read from a single sample in a study of blood T cell repertoires in COVID-19. Sequencing used immunoSEQ multiplex PCR; TCRdb keeps in-frame clones, though not all of them. Seen here are 52,000 or so clones, 75% to 80% observed once, and the top ten hold approximately 20%. The sequenced material came from peripheral blood. These receptors originate from a middle-aged man with active or convalescent COVID-19. The CDR3 runs from the conserved cysteine through the conserved F or W. A D gene is named only where the DNA matches it firmly. Part of the rows lack a size; the others show once, few, many or a class for expanded clones.

CASSYSLPSRGEQFF,TGTGCCAGCAGTTACTCGCTCCCTTCCCGCGGGGAGCAGTTCTTC,TRBV6-6,-,TRBJ2-1,-
CASSFTSRGPREKLFF,TGTGCCAGCAGTTTTACATCCAGGGGGCCTCGGGAAAAACTGTTTTTT,TRBV27,TRBD1,TRBJ1-4,-
CAGRLAGGPVYEQYF,TGCGCCGGCAGACTAGCGGGAGGGCCTGTCTACGAGCAGTACTTC,TRBV10-2,TRBD2,TRBJ2-7,-
CAGSWGPQETQYF,TGTGCAGGGTCGTGGGGGCCCCAAGAGACCCAGTACTTC,TRBV7-8,-,TRBJ2-5,-
CAIGDSGGFTDTQYF,TGTGCCATCGGGGATTCTGGGGGGTTCACAGATACGCAGTATTTT,TRBV10-3,-,TRBJ2-3,many
CASSIPGVQETQYF,TGTGCCAGCAGCATACCAGGGGTCCAAGAGACCCAGTACTTC,TRBV5-4,-,TRBJ2-5,-
CASSDGGRETEAFF,TGTGCCAGCTCGGACGGGGGGCGGGAGACTGAAGCTTTCTTT,TRBV18,-,TRBJ1-1,few
CPRQVGAGVGAFF,TGTCCCCGCCAAGTGGGGGCGGGGGTGGGAGCTTTCTTT,TRBV19,-,TRBJ1-1,-
CASGTPSGPSYNEQFF,TGTGCCAGCGGCACCCCGTCAGGGCCCTCCTACAATGAGCAGTTCTTC,TRBV2,-,TRBJ2-1,-
CASSQPDSANTGELFF,TGCGCCAGCAGCCAACCCGACAGCGCGAACACCGGGGAGCTGTTTTTT,TRBV4-1,-,TRBJ2-2,-
CASSLDRGPYSYEQYF,TGTGCCAGCAGCTTGGACAGGGGACCCTATTCCTACGAGCAGTACTTC,TRBV7-6,TRBD1,TRBJ2-7,few
CASSAQGKGSGNTIYF,TGTGCCAGCAGCGCGCAGGGGAAAGGTTCTGGAAACACCATATATTTT,TRBV7-3,-,TRBJ1-3,-
CASSYGADNTDTQYF,TGTGCCAGCAGTTACGGGGCGGACAACACAGATACGCAGTATTTT,TRBV6-2/TRBV6-3,-,TRBJ2-3,-
CASSLISAGNQPQHF,TGTGCCAGCAGCTTGATCAGCGCGGGCAATCAGCCCCAGCATTTT,TRBV5-6,-,TRBJ1-5,few
CASSKSGGPWDTQYF,TGTGCCAGCAGCAAGAGCGGGGGGCCGTGGGATACGCAGTATTTT,TRBV5-8,TRBD2,TRBJ2-3,-
CSGEGDNEQFF,TGCAGTGGTGAGGGAGACAATGAGCAGTTCTTC,TRBV20-1,-,TRBJ2-1,-
CASSVATSGWNEQFF,TGTGCCAGCAGCGTAGCGACTAGCGGATGGAATGAGCAGTTCTTC,TRBV9,TRBD2,TRBJ2-1,-
CASSVYSSNQPQHF,TGTGCCAGCAGTGTGTACAGTAGCAATCAGCCCCAGCATTTT,TRBV2,-,TRBJ1-5,few
CASSSGSEKLFF,TGTGCCAGCAGCTCGGGGTCTGAAAAACTGTTTTTT,TRBV5-5,-,TRBJ1-4,-
CASRRTGRRTEAFF,TGTGCCAGCAGACGGACAGGGAGGAGGACTGAAGCTTTCTTT,TRBV5-6,TRBD1,TRBJ1-1,-
CASSLSSLVPLHF,TGTGCCAGCAGTTTATCGAGCCTTGTACCCCTCCACTTT,TRBV27,-,TRBJ1-6,few
CASRGPGRDQPQHF,TGTGCCAGCAGGGGCCCTGGGAGAGATCAGCCCCAGCATTTT,TRBV6-5,-,TRBJ1-5,many
CASRGQASNTEAFF,TGCGCCAGCAGGGGTCAGGCCTCGAACACTGAAGCTTTCTTT,TRBV5-1,-,TRBJ1-1,once
CASSLDRGLRQPQHF,TGTGCCAGCAGCTTAGATAGGGGACTCCGCCAGCCCCAGCATTTT,TRBV7-8,-,TRBJ1-5,-
CASHDRGGGELFF,TGTGCCAGCCACGACAGGGGAGGCGGGGAGCTGTTTTTT,TRBV18,TRBD1,TRBJ2-2,many
CASSYKREAGELFF,TGTGCCAGCAGTTACAAGAGGGAGGCCGGGGAGCTGTTTTTT,TRBV6-6,-,TRBJ2-2,-
CASSSTPYYGYTF,TGTGCCAGCAGTTCGACACCTTATTATGGCTACACCTTC,TRBV6-5,-,TRBJ1-2,-
CARDREYNEKLFF,TGTGCCAGGGACAGGGAATACAATGAAAAACTGTTTTTT,TRBV2,TRBD1,TRBJ1-4,-
CATSDPGTGELFF,TGTGCCACCAGTGACCCGGGCACCGGGGAGCTGTTTTTT,TRBV24-1,-,TRBJ2-2,-
CASSLSGSGYEQYF,TGTGCCAGCAGTCTTAGCGGGAGTGGATACGAGCAGTACTTC,TRBV2,TRBD2,TRBJ2-7,-
CASSLVQGPTGELFF,TGTGCCAGCAGCTTAGTACAGGGGCCCACCGGGGAGCTGTTTTTT,TRBV7-8,TRBD1,TRBJ2-2,-
CSARQNEKLFF,TGCAGTGCTAGGCAGAATGAAAAACTGTTTTTT,TRBV20-1,-,TRBJ1-4,-
CARSLDLRGSYNEQFF,TGTGCCAGAAGCTTGGATTTACGGGGGTCCTACAATGAGCAGTTCTTC,TRBV5-3,-,TRBJ2-1,-
CASSRQGENTEAFF,TGTGCCAGCAGTAGACAGGGAGAAAACACTGAAGCTTTCTTT,TRBV7-9,TRBD1,TRBJ1-1,-
CSGTSGGSNEQFF,TGCAGCGGGACTAGCGGGGGGTCCAATGAGCAGTTCTTC,TRBV29-1,TRBD2,TRBJ2-1,-
CASSSGGSGSNEQFF,TGTGCCAGCAGCTCGGGGGGGTCTGGGTCTAATGAGCAGTTCTTC,TRBV11-3,TRBD2,TRBJ2-1,-
CASSISRTSGTTYNEQFF,TGTGCCAGTAGTATATCCCGGACTAGCGGGACTACCTACAATGAGCAGTTCTTC,TRBV19,TRBD2,TRBJ2-1,once
CASNFGSGSNEKLFF,TGTGCCAGTAATTTTGGGTCGGGGTCTAATGAAAAACTGTTTTTT,TRBV19,-,TRBJ1-4,-
CAWRGRDRENQPQHF,TGTGCCTGGAGGGGCCGGGACAGGGAAAATCAGCCCCAGCATTTT,TRBV30,TRBD1,TRBJ1-5,-
CASSLAPQPSGANVLTF,TGTGCCAGCAGCTTAGCCCCACAGCCTTCTGGGGCCAACGTCCTGACTTTC,TRBV7-2,-,TRBJ2-6,few
CASSSTGGSYYNEQFF,TGTGCCAGCAGCTCCACCGGGGGGAGCTACTACAATGAGCAGTTCTTC,TRBV7-2,TRBD2,TRBJ2-1,-
CASSYSRGGNYGYTF,TGTGCCAGCAGTTACTCGCGGGGGGGGAATTATGGCTACACCTTC,TRBV6-5,-,TRBJ1-2,many
CASSPILGRETQYF,TGTGCCAGTAGTCCCATACTAGGTAGAGAGACCCAGTACTTC,TRBV19,-,TRBJ2-5,once
CASSESGATGELFF,TGCGCCAGCAGTGAGTCTGGGGCCACCGGGGAGCTGTTTTTT,TRBV10-1,-,TRBJ2-2,-
CASSFAQGNGYTF,TGTGCCAGCAGCTTTGCGCAGGGTAATGGCTACACCTTC,TRBV11-2,-,TRBJ1-2,-
CASSLGGGQWETQYF,TGTGCCAGCAGCTTGGGCGGGGGGCAATGGGAGACCCAGTACTTC,TRBV5-6,TRBD2,TRBJ2-5,-
CASSTRQGLNYGYTF,TGTGCCAGCAGTACCCGACAGGGATTGAACTATGGCTACACCTTC,TRBV6-5,TRBD1,TRBJ1-2,-
CATSRDVAGGYQPQHF,TGTGCCACCAGCAGAGATGTGGCAGGGGGCTATCAGCCCCAGCATTTT,TRBV15,TRBD1,TRBJ1-5,once
CASSLQPLRGEQYF,TGTGCCAGCAGTTTGCAGCCATTGCGGGGGGAGCAGTACTTC,TRBV27,TRBD2,TRBJ2-7,-
CAWSAGNYGYTF,TGTGCCTGGAGTGCGGGGAACTATGGCTACACCTTC,TRBV30,-,TRBJ1-2,-
CSVEDRGRRTEAFF,TGCAGCGTTGAAGACAGGGGGCGGCGGACTGAAGCTTTCTTT,TRBV29-1,TRBD1,TRBJ1-1,-
CATSITGGYQPQHF,TGTGCCACCAGCATTACAGGGGGCTACCAGCCCCAGCATTTT,TRBV15,TRBD1,TRBJ1-5,-
CASISGQLTEAFF,TGTGCCAGCATATCTGGACAGCTCACTGAAGCTTTCTTT,TRBV6-5,-,TRBJ1-1,-
CASSQGARNYGYTF,TGTGCCAGCAGCCAAGGGGCCAGGAACTATGGCTACACCTTC,TRBV3-1/TRBV3-2,-,TRBJ1-2,-
CTLAKMSPGVSPLHF,TGCACCTTAGCCAAGATGTCTCCGGGGGTTTCACCCCTCCACTTT,TRBV1,-,TRBJ1-6,-
CASSLAHAYEQYF,TGCGCCAGCAGCTTGGCCCATGCCTACGAGCAGTACTTC,TRBV5-1,-,TRBJ2-7,-
CSVVVRGRVDTIYF,TGCAGCGTTGTTGTCAGGGGGCGAGTGGACACCATATATTTT,TRBV29-1,TRBD1,TRBJ1-3,-
CASSTNVEGYGYTF,TGTGCCAGTAGTACTAACGTGGAGGGGTATGGCTACACCTTC,TRBV19,-,TRBJ1-2,-